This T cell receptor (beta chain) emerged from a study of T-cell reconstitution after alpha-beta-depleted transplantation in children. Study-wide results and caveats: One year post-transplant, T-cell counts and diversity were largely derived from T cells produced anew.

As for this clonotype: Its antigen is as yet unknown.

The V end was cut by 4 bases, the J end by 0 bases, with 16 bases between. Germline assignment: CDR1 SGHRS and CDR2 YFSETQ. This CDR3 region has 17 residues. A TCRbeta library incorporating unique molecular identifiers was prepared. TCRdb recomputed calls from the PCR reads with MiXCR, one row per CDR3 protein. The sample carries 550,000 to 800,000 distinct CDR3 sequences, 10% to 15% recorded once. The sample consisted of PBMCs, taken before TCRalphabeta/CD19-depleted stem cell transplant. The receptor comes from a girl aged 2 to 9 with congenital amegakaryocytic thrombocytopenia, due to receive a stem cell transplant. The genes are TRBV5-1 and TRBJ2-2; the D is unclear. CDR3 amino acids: CASSQPRHASNTGELFF. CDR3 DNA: TGCGCCAGCAGCCAACCTCGACATGCGTCGAACACCGGGGAGCTGTTTTTT.